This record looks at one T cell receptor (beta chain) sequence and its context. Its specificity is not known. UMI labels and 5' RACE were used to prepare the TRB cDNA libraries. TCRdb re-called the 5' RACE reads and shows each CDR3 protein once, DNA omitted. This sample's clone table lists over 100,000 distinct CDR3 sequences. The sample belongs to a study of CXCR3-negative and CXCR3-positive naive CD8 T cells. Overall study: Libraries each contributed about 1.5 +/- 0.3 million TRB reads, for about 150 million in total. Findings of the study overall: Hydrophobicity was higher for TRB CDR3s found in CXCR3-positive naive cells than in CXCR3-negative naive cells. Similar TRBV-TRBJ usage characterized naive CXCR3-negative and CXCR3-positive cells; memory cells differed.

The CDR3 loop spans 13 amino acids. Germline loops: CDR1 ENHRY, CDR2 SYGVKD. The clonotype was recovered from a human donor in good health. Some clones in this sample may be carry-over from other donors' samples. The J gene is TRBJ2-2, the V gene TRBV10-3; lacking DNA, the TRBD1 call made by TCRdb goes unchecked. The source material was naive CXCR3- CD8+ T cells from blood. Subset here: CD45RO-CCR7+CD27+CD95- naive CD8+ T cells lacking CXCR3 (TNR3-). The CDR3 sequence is CAISSSGTGELFF.